This T cell receptor beta chain was profiled in a study of CD8 T cells in Susac syndrome. This CDR3 contains 12 residues. Germline CDR1 SQVTM, CDR2 ANQGSEA. Trimming at V came to 6 bases and at J to 6 bases, leaving 7 bases not matched to a gene. While serving as controls, healthy donors were matched for age and sex. Study outcomes and limitations: Individuals included in the TCR sequencing and HLA analysis were acknowledged by the study to be relatively few in number.

The authors reverse transcribed roughly 0.5 to 1 ug RNA with random hexamers. Across 54 Vbeta and 13 Jbeta, TCR beta CDR3 was amplified with immunoSEQ multiplex PCR. TCRdb re-called the immunoSEQ multiplex PCR reads through MiXCR, storing one row per CDR3 protein. Of some 48,000 distinct CDR3 sequences listed, over 90% were seen once; the top ten hold approximately 0.41%. Comments on this clonotype: Its antigen is not known.

This chain uses TRBV29-1 with TRBJ1-2; 7 bases map to TRBD1. The receptor was isolated from a human donor in good health. The specimen was CD8+ T cells from PBMCs. CDR3 DNA sequence: TGCAGCGTAGAGACAGGGCTGGATGGCTACACCTTC. It yields the protein CSVETGLDGYTF. Full variable domain (missing parts from reference TRBV29-1 and TRBJ1-2): SAVISQKPSRDICQRGTSLTIQCQVDSQVTMMFWYRQQPGQSLTLIATANQGSEATYESGFVIDKFPISRPNLTFSTLTVSNMSPEDSSIYLCSVETGLDGYTFGSGTRLTVV.